Here is one TCR beta chain with its context. Repertoires were generated with immunoSEQ multiplex PCR, while TCRdb's copy carries only in-frame clones and drops some. The repertoire holds 15,000 to 19,000 clones, approximately 80% seen once, with about a sixth in the top ten. The data derive from a study of T cell changes during pregnancy in multiple sclerosis. The germline CDR1 and CDR2 sequences are PRHDT and FYEKMQ (reference sequence). Trimming left V 5 bases short and J 5 bases short, with 25 bases between. This CDR3 has 18 amino acids. This chain uses TRBV13 with TRBJ1-5; no clear D gene. The sample here was CD8+ T cells from peripheral blood mononuclear cells, taken after pregnancy. The clonotype comes from a female donor in good health, enrolled as a control in a pregnancy study. CDR3: CASSPRVRRGPRDQPQHF. CDR3 nucleotides: TGTGCCAGCAGCCCCCGGGTTCGCCGTGGACCGAGGGATCAGCCCCAGCATTTT.